One T cell receptor beta chain is described in this entry. Germline V gene data show CDR1 as SGHTA and CDR2 as FQGTGA. V shed 5 bases and J 0 bases; nucleotides not matched to a gene: 8. The CDR3 extends over 17 amino acids. In terms of origin and age, donors were healthy Caucasian individuals from Russia aged roughly 6 to 95. Researchers isolated at least 7 million PBMCs per sample. This sample is part of a study of blood T cells in healthy people across ages. A second PCR, run for about 7 to 11 cycles, used a sample-barcoded 5' primer plus a J-beta primer mix. Every cDNA was tagged by a template-switch adaptor with 12 random nucleotides. The yield of each sample was at least 3 million CDR3-containing paired-end reads. MiXCR was run by TCRdb on the 5' RACE reads, yielding one entry per CDR3 protein. This sample has 850,000 to 1,000,000 distinct CDR3 sequences; around 46% occur once, and the top ten carry about an eighth.

The sequence came from a man aged 25-45 years in good health. Specimen: blood. The V gene is TRBV7-3, the J gene TRBJ2-1, with TRBD1 identical over 9 bases. CDR3: CASSPHPTGGSYNEQFF. In nucleotides, the CDR3 is TGTGCCAGCAGCCCCCACCCGACAGGGGGCTCCTACAATGAGCAGTTCTTC.